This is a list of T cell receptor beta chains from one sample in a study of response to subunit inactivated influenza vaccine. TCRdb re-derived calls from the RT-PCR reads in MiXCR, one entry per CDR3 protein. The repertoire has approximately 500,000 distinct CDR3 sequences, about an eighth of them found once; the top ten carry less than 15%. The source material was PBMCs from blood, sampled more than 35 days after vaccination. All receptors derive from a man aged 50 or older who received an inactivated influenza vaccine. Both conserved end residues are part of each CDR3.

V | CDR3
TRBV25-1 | CASSDARGAGEQYF
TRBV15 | CATSSLLGVRLSNQPQHF
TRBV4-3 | CASSQDRQETQYF
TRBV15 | CATSSFSQETQYF
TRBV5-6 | CASTETGRETQYF
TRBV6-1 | CASRVSGTGVLSNQPQHF
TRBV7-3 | CASSLAGGTAYEQYF
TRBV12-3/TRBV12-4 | CASSETGSQPQHF
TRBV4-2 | CASRAGTQETQYF
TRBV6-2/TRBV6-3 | CASIPGGAPNTGELFF
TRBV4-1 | CASSQDTRVEAFF
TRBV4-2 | CASSQSDALGQFF
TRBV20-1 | CSASTVKGEQYF
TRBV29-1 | CSFEDGRLAGAEQYF
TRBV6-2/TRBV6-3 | CASSPLAGFYEQYF
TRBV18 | CASSRAANYGYTF
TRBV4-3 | CASSQEEGQGSIQYF
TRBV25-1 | CASGGGTESNYGYTF
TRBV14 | CASSPLTGVNEQFF
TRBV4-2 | CASSHRRSRYGYTF
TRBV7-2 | CASGLAGGSSYNEQFF
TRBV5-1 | CASSRTTTGLGETQYF
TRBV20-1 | CSARRLAGDRGTGELFF
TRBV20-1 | CSATAQGSSYEQYF
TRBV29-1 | CSVVKVSGRDIQYF
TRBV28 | CAIRPGQFSYGYTF
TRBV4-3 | CASSQEPGLDTQYF